This T cell receptor beta chain is drawn from a study of Ad26.COV2.S vaccination and SARS-CoV-2 variants. Trimming took 1 base from V and 0 from J; bases not matched to a gene: 8. CDR3 length: 18 residues. Germline V lookup: CDR1 SGHNT, CDR2 YENEEA. Assay used: immunoSEQ multiplex PCR; TCRdb lists only in-frame clones, some missing. The data show about 380,000 clones, under 90% seen once. Treatment reported: roughly 19 received Ad26.COV2.S at low or high dose, single or two shots; 5 received placebo; per-sample allocation not given. Repertoires come from day 63 after the first vaccine or placebo injection.

The chain recombines TRBV11-3 with TRBJ2-4, with 8 bases matching TRBD2. The TCR comes from a person between 18 and 59 years old who received the Ad26.COV2.S COVID-19 vaccine or a placebo. Sequenced here: peripheral blood, sampled in a trial of Ad26.COV2.S vaccine versus placebo. CDR3 nucleotide sequence: TGTGCCAGCAGCTTAGGGGCTACGGGGGGGAGAGCCAAAAACATTCAGTACTTC. Translation gives CASSLGATGGRAKNIQYF.